Following are 26 T cell receptor beta chains from one sample sequenced in a study of metastatic and nonmetastatic thyroid tumors. None of the patients had undergone any treatment ahead of thyroid surgery. TCRdb re-called the PCR reads with MiXCR. The profile shows tens of thousands of clones, about 17% of them singletons. Specimen: blood. The source of these receptors is a male donor with papillary thyroid cancer or a benign thyroid nodule (not recorded which). Some clones in this sample may be carry-over from other donors' samples.

The table lists this clone with many counts. This chain joins TRBV28 and TRBJ2-5; tentatively, D is TRBD1 (5 bases). This CDR3 region has 13 residues. CDR1 and CDR2 from the germline V gene are MDHEN and SYDVKM. With 7 bases removed from V and 4 bases from J, the gap between germline ends came to 13 bases. The chain's CDR3 is CASIDSVRETQYF. In DNA, the CDR3 is TGTGCCAGCATTGACAGCGTCCGAGAGACCCAGTACTTC.

In its sample, this clone was seen many times. This chain links TRBV19 with TRBJ2-5; 10 bases are shared with TRBD2. The CDR3 length is 15 residues. From germline, CDR1 is LNHDA and CDR2 SQIVND (reference sequence). Trimming at V came to 4 bases and at J to 6 bases, leaving 8 bases not matched to a gene. CDR3 loop: CASSKAGGPLQTQYF. The DNA of the CDR3 is TGTGCCAGTAGTAAAGCGGGGGGGCCTCTTCAGACCCAGTACTTC.

This clone was observed a handful of times. Given a much more abundant clone one base away, this may be a read error. The chain joins TRBV10-3 to TRBJ2-3, with a possible D match to TRBD2 (6 bases). CDR1 ENHRY and CDR2 SYGVKD come from the germline V gene. Trimming left V 8 bases short and J 0 bases short, with 12 bases between. The CDR3 is 14 amino acids. CDR3 DNA sequence: TGTGCCATCGGACTATCTGATAGCACAGATACGCAGTATTTT. Translation gives CAIGLSDSTDTQYF.

This clone has just a few counts. A much bigger clone sits one base away, suggesting this may be a read error. The rearrangement links TRBV14 to TRBJ1-1; D is uncertain. Germline V CDR1 and CDR2: SGHDN, FVKESK. Trimming took off 4 bases at V and 6 bases at J, with 15 bases between the two ends. The CDR3 consists of 14 residues. The CDR3, as DNA: TGTGCCAGCAGCCCTCTGGTGGGGTCGCCTGAAGCTTTCTTT. Amino acid sequence: CASSPLVGSPEAFF.

This clone was picked up many times. This sequence joins TRBV7-9 and TRBJ1-2; D unclear. Between the trimmed V and J ends, which lost 2 bases and 2 bases, there was a span of 12 bases. Germline values: CDR1 SEHNR, CDR2 FQNEAQ (reference sequence). This CDR3 has 15 amino acids. The CDR3 sequence: CASSLPLLDNYGYTF. The CDR3 DNA reads as TGTGCCAGCAGCTTACCACTATTGGACAACTATGGCTACACCTTC.

About this clone itself: An end of the junction does not agree with germline; a read error may underlie this. CDR3 in amino acids: CAISQTQGGHEQYF. The CDR3 bases are TGTGCCATCAGTCAAACCCAGGGAGGCCACGAGCAGTACTTC. The V call is TRBV2, the J call TRBJ2-7, with D perhaps matching TRBD2 (6 bases). CDR3 length: 14 amino acids. The V gene's germline CDR1 is SNHLY and CDR2 FYNNEI. Looking up the rest from reference TRBV2 and TRBJ2-7 gives the full variable domain: EPEVTQTPSHQVTQMGQEVILRCVPISNHLYFYWYRQILGQKVEFLVSFYNNEISEKSEIFDDQFSVERPDGSNFTLKIRSTKLEDSAMYFCAISQTQGGHEQYFGPGTRLTVT.

The V call is TRBV27, the J call TRBJ2-5, with 12 nucleotides matching TRBD2. V gave up 7 bases and J gave up 5 bases; unmatched junction bases: 5. The length of the CDR3 is 14 residues. Per germline, CDR1 MNHEY and CDR2 SMNVEV (reference sequence). The chain's CDR3 is CASKGGLAGETQYF. The CDR3 DNA follows: TGTGCCAGCAAGGGGGGACTAGCGGGCGAGACCCAGTACTTC.

This clone came up many times. The CDR3 region has the DNA TGTGCCAGCAGCACTCTAGCGGGGGAAGAGACCCAGTACTTC. As protein: CASSTLAGEETQYF. This chain joins TRBV9 and TRBJ2-5; 10 bases line up with TRBD2. The V and J ends lost 4 bases and 3 bases, in that order; junction bases with no gene match: 3. Germline V lookup: CDR1 SGDLS, CDR2 YYNGEE. This CDR3 has 14 residues.

In this sample, this clone turned up a few times. The rearrangement links TRBV28 to TRBJ2-3; tentative D call: TRBD2 (6 bases). CDR3 length: 16 amino acids. The germline CDR1 and CDR2 sequences are MDHEN and SYDVKM. Trimming stripped 7 bases from V and 2 bases from J, with 19 bases between. DNA for the CDR3: TGTGCCAGCATTTTTGCGGCGGGGCTTATCACAGATACGCAGTATTTT. It encodes CASIFAAGLITDTQYF.

In its sample, this clone was seen many times. V gene TRBV12-3 or TRBV12-4 combines with J gene TRBJ2-7; D is ambiguous. The CDR3 has 16 residues. V dropped 1 base and J dropped 3 bases, with 16 bases sitting between them. In DNA, the CDR3 is TGTGCCAGCAGTTTAGTTGGGGTCAGGAGAGTCTACGAGCAGTACTTC. It yields the protein CASSLVGVRRVYEQYF.

Points on this clone: The junction differs from germline at one of its ends, possibly a read error. The chain couples TRBV6-6 to TRBJ1-2; D not certain. This CDR3 has 14 residues. The germline V gene has CDR1 MNHNY and CDR2 SVGAGI (reference sequence). In nucleotides, the CDR3 is TGTGCCAGCAGTTACCGCCAGGATAACTATGTCTACACCTTC. It is translated as CASSYRQDNYVYTF.

This clone was detected ten times or more. Other nucleotide sequences from this sample produce the same CDR3. This chain links TRBV20-1 with TRBJ2-4; 9 positions agree with TRBD1. V lost 6 bases, J lost 5 bases, and 17 bases stayed unmatched. The CDR3 consists of 17 residues. The germline gives CDR1 DFQATT, CDR2 SNEGSKA (reference sequence). The CDR3 nucleotides are TGCAGTGCCCCTCCCGCGTCCGGGACAGGGCCCCAAAACATTCAGTACTTC. Its translation is CSAPPASGTGPQNIQYF.

In this sample, this clone turned up a few times. Just one base apart from a much larger clone, this may be a read error. The rearrangement links TRBV29-1 to TRBJ1-4; D possibly corresponds to TRBD1 (6 bases). The germline V gene encodes CDR1 SQVTM and CDR2 ANQGSEA. This CDR3 is built from 13 residues. V shed 6 bases and J shed 8 bases, with 16 bases lying between them. This CDR3 is CSVRSLGGEKLFF. The CDR3 coding sequence is TGCAGCGTCCGTAGCCTCGGGGGCGAAAAACTGTTTTTT.

This clone was counted many times. CDR3 region: CASGGQGDTGELFF. DNA of the CDR3: TGTGCCAGCGGAGGGCAGGGGGACACCGGGGAGCTGTTTTTT. This sequence joins TRBV2 and TRBJ2-2; weak D call: TRBD1 (7 bases). The ends were cut back, 8 bases at V and 3 bases at J, with 13 bases in the middle. Per the germline V gene, CDR1 is SNHLY and CDR2 is FYNNEI. The CDR3 sequence is 14 residues long.

Regarding this clone: The junction shows a germline mismatch at one end, possibly a read error. The genes are TRBV28 and TRBJ2-7; TRBD1 might be the D (5 bases). Germline CDR1 is MDHEN and CDR2 is SYDVKM. The CDR3 runs to 13 residues. The CDR3 protein is CDSSFGRANEQCF. For the CDR3, the DNA is TGTGACAGCAGTTTTGGCAGGGCCAACGAGCAGTGCTTC. The variable domain in full, completed from reference TRBV28 and TRBJ2-7, reads DVKVTQSSRYLVKRTGEKVFLECVQDMDHENMFWYRQDPGLGLRLIYFSYDVKMKEKGDIPEGYSVSREKKERFSLILESASTNQTSMYLCDSSFGRANEQCFGPGTRLTVT.

This clone was counted between two and nine times. This chain uses TRBV24-1 with TRBJ2-2; TRBD2 matches at 12 bases. Trimming took 4 bases from V and 4 from J; bases not matched to a gene: 3. Germline V gene lookup returns CDR1 KGHDR and CDR2 SFDVKD. This CDR3 has 16 residues. The CDR3 DNA reads as TGTGCCACCAGTGACTGGACTAGCGGGATCACCGGGGAGCTGTTTTTT. Amino acid sequence: CATSDWTSGITGELFF.

This clone was observed many times. The rearrangement joins TRBV15 to TRBJ1-2; 7 bases are shared with TRBD1. The V and J ends lost 1 base and 1 base, in that order; junction bases with no gene match: 0. This CDR3 region has 14 residues. Germline V gives CDR1 LNHNV, CDR2 YYDKDF (reference sequence). CDR3 loop: CATSRGDSNYGYTF. The CDR3 nucleotides are TGTGCCACCAGCAGAGGGGACAGTAACTATGGCTACACCTTC.

This clone was seen many times. The chain employs TRBV3-1 and TRBJ2-7; 7 bases fit TRBD1. The CDR3 extends over 15 amino acids. J gave up 3 bases and V 1 base, and 6 bases lay outside the gene matches. Germline-derived CDR1 and CDR2 are LGHDT and YNNKEL (reference sequence). Here the CDR3 DNA reads TGTGCCAGCAGCCAAGCCCCCCAGGGGGTCTACGAGCAGTACTTC. Its protein product is CASSQAPQGVYEQYF.

This clone was observed at least ten times. The chain has TRBV20-1 and TRBJ2-6; D is uncertain. With 3 bases removed from V and 0 bases from J, the gap between germline ends came to 9 bases. Germline CDR1 and CDR2: DFQATT and SNEGSKA (reference sequence). The CDR3 spans 15 residues. CDR3 bases: TGCAGTGCTAGTCGCCTGAGCTCTGGGGCCAACGTCCTGACTTTC. Translation: CSASRLSSGANVLTF.

Notes on this clone: The junction differs from germline at one of its ends, possibly a read error. The rearrangement uses TRBV6-2 or TRBV6-3 and TRBJ2-2; D not certain. This CDR3 has 15 residues. Germline CDR1 is MNHEY and CDR2 is SVGEGT. CDR3 protein: CASSYSRSPSVELFF. The CDR3 region has the DNA TGTGCTAGCAGTTACTCGCGTTCCCCCTCCGTGGAGCTGTTTTTT.

Concerning this clone itself: This may arise from a read error, as a much more abundant clone is one base away. The V gene is TRBV11-1, the J gene TRBJ1-1, with a weak D call TRBD1 (6 bases). The length of the CDR3 is 16 residues. V was clipped by 7 bases and J by 1 base, with 19 bases between them. Germline V gives CDR1 SGHAT, CDR2 FQDESV (reference sequence). CDR3: CASIHSAGTPNTEAFF. CDR3 nucleotides: TGTGCCAGCATCCACTCCGCCGGGACACCGAACACTGAAGCTTTCTTT. Based on the CDR3 plus reference TRBV11-1 and TRBJ1-1, the full variable domain is EAEVAQSPRYKITEKSQAVAFWCDPISGHATLYWYRQILGQGPELLVQFQDESVVDDSQLPKDRFSAERLKGVDSTLKIQPAELGDSAMYLCASIHSAGTPNTEAFFGQGTRLTVV.

This clone was found a few times. A read error may produce the germline difference seen at one junction end. This chain uses TRBV19 with TRBJ2-3; D unresolved. The germline gives CDR1 LNHDA, CDR2 SQIVND (reference sequence). This CDR3 comprises 15 residues. The CDR3 is CASSTKGFSKDTQYF. DNA for the CDR3: TGTGCCAGTAGTACCAAGGGTTTTAGCAAAGATACGCAGTATTTT.

V usage is TRBV20-1 and J usage is TRBJ2-7, with 7 bases lining up with TRBD2. This CDR3 has 13 residues. The ends lost 5 bases at V and 3 bases at J; junction bases unmatched: 7. Germline V lookup: CDR1 DFQATT, CDR2 SNEGSKA (reference sequence). The CDR3 sequence is CSAPGGGRYEQYF. The CDR3 DNA follows: TGCAGTGCTCCGGGCGGGGGACGCTACGAGCAGTACTTC.

This clone appeared a single time. This chain uses TRBV5-1 with TRBJ2-2; D not certain. Germline values: CDR1 SGHRS, CDR2 YFSETQ. The CDR3 spans 14 residues. With 0 bases removed from V and 5 bases from J, the gap between germline ends came to 8 bases. The CDR3: CASSLVAQTGELFF. The CDR3 coding sequence is TGCGCCAGCAGCTTGGTCGCACAAACCGGGGAGCTGTTTTTT.

Ten or more counts support this clone. The chain links TRBV7-3 to TRBJ2-1; 7 bases match TRBD1. Trimming cost V 1 base and J 1 base; bases outside gene matches: 4. This CDR3 comprises 16 residues. Germline CDR1 SGHTA, CDR2 FQGTGA. The CDR3 here is CASSLRGQQSYNEQFF. In DNA form, the CDR3 reads TGTGCCAGCAGCTTAAGGGGACAGCAATCCTACAATGAGCAGTTCTTC.

Points on this clone: The junction differs from germline at one of its ends, possibly a read error. V and J are TRBV24-1 and TRBJ2-1; 7 nucleotides line up with TRBD1. Germline V CDR1 and CDR2: KGHDR, SFDVKD. The CDR3 length is 16 residues. The CDR3 loop reads CATSDSGTVLYNDQFF. As DNA, the CDR3 is TGTGCCACCAGTGATTCTGGGACAGTGTTATACAATGACCAGTTCTTC.